The subject of this entry is one TCR beta chain. Its antigen remains unidentified. TCR alpha and TCR beta cDNA libraries with sample barcodes and UMIs came from 5'RACE using constant-segment primers. TCRdb re-derived calls from the 5' RACE reads in MiXCR, one entry per CDR3 protein. The sample yields roughly 510,000 distinct CDR3 sequences, about 18% seen once. This entry is derived from a study of T-cell memory formation after mild COVID-19. The germline V gene encodes CDR1 SGHDT and CDR2 YYEEEE. Trimming pared 2 bases from V and 4 bases from J, leaving 22 bases between. The CDR3 loop spans 18 amino acids. Regarding the study as a whole: Within pre-infection memory, some responding clones were found, suggesting cross-reactive memory joined.

The V gene is TRBV5-6, the J gene TRBJ2-1; maybe TRBD2 (5 bases). The clonotype was recovered from an adult woman who had mild COVID-19 (a few samples of this study predate the infection). Cell type and time point are not known. Sequencing input: PBMCs or a T cell subset sorted from them (not recorded which). The CDR3 DNA reads TGTGCCAGCAGCTTCTTGTCCCGGACTCCATCGAGGTACAATGAGCAGTTCTTC. Amino acids: CASSFLSRTPSRYNEQFF.